This T cell receptor beta chain emerged from a study of T cells after yellow fever vaccination. TCRdb reanalysed the 5' RACE reads using MiXCR and keeps one entry per CDR3 protein. This sample has hundreds of thousands of distinct CDR3 sequences, with 15% to 20% found just once. This clonotype was detected only a few times. The CDR3 length is 14 residues. The J segment lost 7 bases and the V segment lost 4 bases, leaving 8 bases of the junction unmatched. The clonotype was recovered from a man younger than 45 who received the YFV17D yellow fever vaccine. The input for sequencing was PBMCs, taken 15 days after the yellow fever booster vaccination. The chain recombines TRBV12-3 or TRBV12-4 with TRBJ2-7; TRBD1 aligns across 9 bases. The CDR3 nucleotides read TGTGCCAGCAGTTCACGGGACAGGGAAGGGGAGCAGTACTTC. Amino acids: CASSSRDREGEQYF.